This TCR beta chain was captured in a study of T-cell reconstitution after alpha-beta-depleted transplantation in children. CDR1 is SGHRS and CDR2 is YFSETQ in the germline V gene. The CDR3 has 17 residues. The germline V and J ends were trimmed by 5 bases and 3 bases, with 23 bases remaining between them. The library targeted TCRbeta and was prepared with unique molecular identifiers. TCRdb itself ran the PCR reads through MiXCR, one entry per CDR3 protein. The sample has about 900,000 distinct CDR3 sequences; about 26% are singletons. The genes are TRBV5-1 and TRBJ2-5; TRBD2 is a possible D gene (6 bases). This specimen was PBMCs, mostly from graft donor cells, taken 360 days after TCRalphabeta/CD19-depleted stem cell transplant. The receptor comes from a boy younger than two who had a stem cell transplant for SCID, so the T cells may come from the graft donor. For the CDR3, the DNA is TGCGCCAGCAGTTTTCCCTCGCCGGGACGGGGGAAAGAGACCCAGTACTTC. Translated, it gives CASSFPSPGRGKETQYF.